This TCR beta chain was recovered during a study of blood T cell repertoires in COVID-19. Overall study context: Whether acute or convalescent, the COVID-19 samples came from the United States, Italy and Spain. From T cells, B-cell-depleted T cells, or PBMCs came the material, which was cDNA or gDNA.

Study processing details: Amplification of reference gene primers provided the estimated nucleated cell counts. Profiling relied on immunoSEQ multiplex PCR, and the TCRdb table lists in-frame clones only, not all of them. Clone size and the V and J calls come from that table; the DNA yielded D and trimming. The table lists 280,000 or so clones, 89% of them singletons. This CDR3 contains 15 residues. V lost 6 bases, J lost 2 bases, and 14 bases lay in between. Germline values: CDR1 MNHEY, CDR2 SVGEGT. The TCR originated in a woman aged 55-70 years with acute or convalescent COVID-19. The specimen was peripheral blood. The J gene is TRBJ1-5, the V gene TRBV6-2 or TRBV6-3; weak D call: TRBD1 (5 bases). CDR3: CASSLQWGGNQPQHF. CDR3 DNA: TGTGCCAGCAGCCTACAGTGGGGGGGCAATCAGCCCCAGCATTTT.